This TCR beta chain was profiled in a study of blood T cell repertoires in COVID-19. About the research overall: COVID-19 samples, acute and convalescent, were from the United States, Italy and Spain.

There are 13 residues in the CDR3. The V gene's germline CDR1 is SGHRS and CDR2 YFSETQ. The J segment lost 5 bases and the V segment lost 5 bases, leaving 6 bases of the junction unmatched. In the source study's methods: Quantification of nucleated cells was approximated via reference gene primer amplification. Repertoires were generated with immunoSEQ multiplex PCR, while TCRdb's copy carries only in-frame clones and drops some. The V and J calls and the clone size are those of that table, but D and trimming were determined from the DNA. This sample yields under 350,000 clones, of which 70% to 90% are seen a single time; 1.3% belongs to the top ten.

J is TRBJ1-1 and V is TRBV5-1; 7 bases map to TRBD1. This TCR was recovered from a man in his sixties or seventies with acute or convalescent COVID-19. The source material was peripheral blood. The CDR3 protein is CASSRQGWTEAFF. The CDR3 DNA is TGCGCCAGCAGTCGACAGGGCTGGACTGAAGCTTTCTTT.